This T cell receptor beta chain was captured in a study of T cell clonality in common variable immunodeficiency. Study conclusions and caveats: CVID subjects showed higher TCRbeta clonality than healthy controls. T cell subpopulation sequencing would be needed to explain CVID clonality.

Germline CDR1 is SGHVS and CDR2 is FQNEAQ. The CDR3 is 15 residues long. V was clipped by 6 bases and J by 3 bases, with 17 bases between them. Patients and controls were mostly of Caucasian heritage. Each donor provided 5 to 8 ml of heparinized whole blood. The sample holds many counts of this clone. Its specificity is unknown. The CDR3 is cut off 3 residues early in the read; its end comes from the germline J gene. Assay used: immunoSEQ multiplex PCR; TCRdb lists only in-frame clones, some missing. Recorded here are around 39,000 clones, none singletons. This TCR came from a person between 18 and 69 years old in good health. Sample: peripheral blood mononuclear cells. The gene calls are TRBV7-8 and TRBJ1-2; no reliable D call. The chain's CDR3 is CASRLERAGYYGYTF. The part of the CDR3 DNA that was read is TGTGCCAGCAGGCTTGAGAGGGCGGGCTACTATGGC.